The subject of this entry is one T cell receptor beta chain. The entry originates in a study of blood T cell repertoires in COVID-19. Background on the study: Sample material is recorded as cDNA or gDNA derived from T cells, B-cell-depleted T cells, or PBMCs.

How the authors handled the data: Amplified reference gene primers provided the basis for estimating nucleated cell counts. Libraries were prepared by immunoSEQ multiplex PCR; TCRdb keeps only in-frame clonotypes and omits some of them. The DNA gave D and trimming, while V, J and clone size come from that table. The sample holds about 200,000 clones; 84% are singletons and the top ten take less than 15%. This TCR was sampled from a human donor in a cohort sampled during active COVID-19. Sequences were obtained from peripheral blood.

CDR3 nucleotides: TGCGCCAGCAGCTTGGGAGCCATCTCTGGAAACACCATATATTTT. Translating it yields CASSLGAISGNTIYF. V gene TRBV5-1 combines with J gene TRBJ1-3; D unresolved. Trimming took 0 bases from V and 0 from J, leaving 7 bases between them. This CDR3 has 15 amino acids. Looked up from germline, CDR1 is SGHRS and CDR2 is YFSETQ.